This is a list of T cell receptor beta chains from one sample in a study of shared clonotypes between healthy human individuals. Some clones are missing from TCRdb's copy, which holds only in-frame ones; the method was immunoSEQ multiplex PCR. Here the sample spans hundreds of thousands of clones, about two thirds being singletons. Material: memory CD4+ T cells sorted from blood. The source is a woman in her 30s in good health. CDR3s include the opening cysteine and the closing phenylalanine or tryptophan. D genes are given only for firm matches. Clone size is stated in some rows and not others, as once, few, many or a class when expanded.

>TRBJ1-5|TRBV7-8|.|.
TGTGCCAGCAGCTTACGAGACAGCAGAGTCGAGCCCCAGCATTTT
CASSLRDSRVEPQHF
>TRBJ1-3|TRBV5-3|TRBD1|.
TGTGCCAGAAGGGGACAGGGCAATTCCGTCACCATATATTTT
CARRGQGNSVTIYF
>TRBJ1-4|TRBV28|.|.
TGTGCCAGCAGTTCCCCTCGGACAGTGGAAAAACTGTTTTTT
CASSSPRTVEKLFF
>TRBJ2-1|TRBV5-5|.|.
TGTGCCAGCAGCTTGCTAACAGCGTCCTACAATGAGCAGTTCTTC
CASSLLTASYNEQFF
>TRBJ1-3|TRBV19|.|.
TGTGCCAGTAGCCCGACCGGGATAACCTCTGGAAACACCATATATTTT
CASSPTGITSGNTIYF
>TRBJ2-2|TRBV19|.|once
TGTGCCAGTAGCAGTACTAATTCGGGCGGGGAGCTGTTTTTT
CASSSTNSGGELFF
>TRBJ2-7|TRBV5-8|TRBD1|.
TGTGCCAGCAGCTCGTTGAGGACAGGTCTCTACGAGCAGTACTTC
CASSSLRTGLYEQYF
>TRBJ1-2|TRBV14|TRBD1|few
TGTGCCAGCAGCCTTCCGGGACAGGGGAACTATGGCTACACCTTC
CASSLPGQGNYGYTF
>TRBJ2-4|TRBV5-5|.|.
TGTGCCAGCAGCTTAGGGGGAAACATTCAGTACTTC
CASSLGGNIQYF
>TRBJ2-3|TRBV7-2|TRBD2|.
TGTGCCAGCAGCTTAGGCTCGGGAGGGGACACAGATACGCAGTATTTT
CASSLGSGGDTDTQYF
>TRBJ2-7|TRBV6-1|TRBD1|.
TGTGCCAGCAGTGAAGCGGGGACAGGACTCTTATACGAGCAGTACTTC
CASSEAGTGLLYEQYF
>TRBJ1-1|TRBV18|TRBD1|.
TGTGCCAGCTCACAAGGGACAGGGGGTAACACTGAAGCTTTCTTT
CASSQGTGGNTEAFF
>TRBJ1-5|TRBV5-8|.|.
TGTGCCAGCAGCTTAAGGCAGGCGAGCAATCAGCCCCAGCATTTT
CASSLRQASNQPQHF
>TRBJ2-1|TRBV5-1|TRBD2|few
TGCGCCAGCCGTACGGACCGAAGCGGGAGGGCCTACAATGAGCAGTTCTTC
CASRTDRSGRAYNEQFF
>TRBJ1-1|TRBV5-1|TRBD1|.
TGCGCCAGCAGCTTGGGTGACAGGGACACTGAAGCTTTCTTT
CASSLGDRDTEAFF
>TRBJ2-7|TRBV19|.|.
TGTGCCAGTATGGGGACTCCTTTGGGGGAGCAGTACTTC
CASMGTPLGEQYF
>TRBJ2-1|TRBV7-6|.|.
TGTGCCAGCAGCTTAGTTGGCGGAGACTACAATGAGCAGTTCTTC
CASSLVGGDYNEQFF
>TRBJ1-1|TRBV7-3|.|few
TGTGCCAGCAGCTTAGAGGAGGGGAGCACTGAAGCTTTCTTT
CASSLEEGSTEAFF
>TRBJ2-1|TRBV1|.|.
TGCACCAGCAGCCAATATACTAGCGGGAGCTCCTACAATGAGCAGTTCTTC
CTSSQYTSGSSYNEQFF
>TRBJ2-1|TRBV18|.|.
TGTGCCAGCTCACCAGAGCGAGGGACACACAATGAGCAGTTCTTC
CASSPERGTHNEQFF
>TRBJ1-5|TRBV7-6|.|.
TGTGCCAGCAGCTTAGAAGGGGCGGGGGTGCCTGGTCAGCCCCAGCATTTT
CASSLEGAGVPGQPQHF
>TRBJ2-2|TRBV18|.|many
TGTGCCAGCTCACGGGACGGGACGGCGAACACCGGGGAGCTGTTTTTT
CASSRDGTANTGELFF
>TRBJ2-3|TRBV19|TRBD2|few
TGTGCCAGTAGTAAGACTAGCGGGAGGACAGATACGCAGTATTTT
CASSKTSGRTDTQYF
>TRBJ2-1|TRBV7-3|TRBD2|few
TGTGCCAGCAGCCCCCTAGCGGGAGGCCCCAATGAGCAGTTCTTC
CASSPLAGGPNEQFF
>TRBJ2-3|TRBV27|.|.
TGTGCCACGCAATCCTCTATCCGCACAGATACGCAGTATTTT
CATQSSIRTDTQYF
>TRBJ2-3|TRBV5-4|TRBD2|.
TGTGCCAGCAGCTTTAGCGGGTCCTCAGATACGCAGTATTTT
CASSFSGSSDTQYF
>TRBJ2-2|TRBV11-1|TRBD2|.
TGTGCCAGCAGCTCGGGACTAGAGAACACCGGGGAGCTGTTTTTT
CASSSGLENTGELFF
>TRBJ2-1|TRBV10-1|TRBD1|.
TGCGCCAGCAGTGAGGCCGGACAGGGGGGCAATGAGCAGTTCTTC
CASSEAGQGGNEQFF
>TRBJ2-7|TRBV5-6|.|few
TGTGCCAGCAGCTTATTGATAAGCTATGGCCACGAGCAGTACTTC
CASSLLISYGHEQYF
>TRBJ2-1|TRBV5-1|.|few
TGCGCCAGCAGCTTGTCGTCGGGAGCTTACAATGAGCAGTTCTTC
CASSLSSGAYNEQFF
>TRBJ1-2|TRBV6-1|.|.
TGTGCCAGCAGTGAATGGGGGGAATCTTATGGCTACACCTTC
CASSEWGESYGYTF
>TRBJ2-6|TRBV7-3|.|few
TGTGCCAGCAGCGGAGCCGGGACCGCGAGCTCTGGGGCCAACGTCCTGACTTTC
CASSGAGTASSGANVLTF
>TRBJ2-3|TRBV29-1|.|.
TGCAGCGTTGTAGGACCAGGGGGCACAGATACGCAGTATTTT
CSVVGPGGTDTQYF
>TRBJ2-1|TRBV11-2|.|.
TGTGCCAGCAGCTCCGCAGTGACCTTCGTAGCGGCATCCTACAATGAGCAGTTCTTC
CASSSAVTFVAASYNEQFF
>TRBJ1-5|TRBV2|.|.
TGTGCCAGCAGTGCGTGGGGGAGAAGCAATCAGCCCCAGCATTTT
CASSAWGRSNQPQHF
>TRBJ1-1|TRBV5-1|.|.
TGCGCCAGCAGCTTACTACGGGGCACTGAAGCTTTCTTT
CASSLLRGTEAFF
>TRBJ2-7|TRBV11-1|TRBD1|.
TGTGCCAGCAGCACAAGACAGGGGGCCTACGAGCAGTACTTC
CASSTRQGAYEQYF
>TRBJ2-5|TRBV7-9|.|.
TGTGCCAGCAGCAAGGACACCGAACAAGAGACCCAGTACTTC
CASSKDTEQETQYF
>TRBJ2-1|TRBV7-8|TRBD2|few
TGTGCCAGCAGCTTAGCTGGAACTAGCGTAAACAATGAGCAGTTCTTC
CASSLAGTSVNNEQFF
>TRBJ1-4|TRBV28|.|.
TGTGCCAGCATAGGCGGGGCGAAGGTGGGCGAAAAACTGTTTTTT
CASIGGAKVGEKLFF
>TRBJ2-1|TRBV6-5|.|.
TGTGCCAGCAGCCGCGAGGACTACAATGAGCAGTTCTTC
CASSREDYNEQFF
>TRBJ2-7|TRBV11-2|.|.
TGTGCCAGCAGCTTAGTCCACGGGCAGGGGAACTACGAGCAGTACTTC
CASSLVHGQGNYEQYF
>TRBJ2-1|TRBV19|TRBD1|few
TGTGCCAGTAGCCGGTTACGGACAGGGGACAATGAGCAGTTCTTC
CASSRLRTGDNEQFF
>TRBJ2-3|TRBV27|TRBD2|.
TGTGCCAGCAGTTTTAGGCTAGCGGGCCATTCGAGGGCAGATACGCAGTATTTT
CASSFRLAGHSRADTQYF
>TRBJ1-4|TRBV28|TRBD1|.
TGTGCCAGCAGTTCAAGGGACAGGTCAACTAATGAAAAACTGTTTTTT
CASSSRDRSTNEKLFF
>TRBJ2-5|TRBV6-5|TRBD1|.
TGTGCCAGCAGTGGACAGGGGGCCGGGCAAGAGACCCAGTACTTC
CASSGQGAGQETQYF
>TRBJ2-3|TRBV21-1|.|.
TGTGCCAGCAGCCCCGGGACTAGCGGTAGCGGAGGTGGGGATACGCAGTATTTT
CASSPGTSGSGGGDTQYF
>TRBJ2-1|TRBV30|TRBD2|few
TGTGCCTGGAGCAAACCCCTAGCGGGAGGGCCGAAAAATGAGCAGTTCTTC
CAWSKPLAGGPKNEQFF
>TRBJ2-7|TRBV10-3|.|once
TGTGCCATCAAAGAGACAGCCACCTACGAGCAGTACTTC
CAIKETATYEQYF
>TRBJ1-4|TRBV5-1|.|.
TGCGCCAGCAGCTTGGAGGGTCATGCAACTAATGAAAAACTGTTTTTT
CASSLEGHATNEKLFF
>TRBJ2-5|TRBV2|.|few
TGTGCCAGCAGGAAATACCAAGAGACCCAGTACTTC
CASRKYQETQYF
>TRBJ1-1|TRBV7-3|.|.
TGTGCCAGCAGCTTATCACAGTCCCAAAACACTGAAGCTTTCTTT
CASSLSQSQNTEAFF
>TRBJ2-7|TRBV10-3|TRBD1|.
TGTGCCATCAGTGAACCACCAGGGGGTAGCTCCTACGAGCAGTACTTC
CAISEPPGGSSYEQYF